The TCR beta chain under discussion was sequenced for a study of T-cell memory formation after mild COVID-19. Background on the study: Largely donor-specific sequence clusters came from a couple of donors. Broader study findings: Chiefly within CM and EM were the contracting CD4+ clones; CD8+ ones were within EMRA.

The germline V and J ends were trimmed by 1 base and 2 bases, with 18 bases remaining between them. The CDR3 extends over 17 amino acids. Germline CDR1 is KGHSY and CDR2 is FQNENV. This clonotype was seen a few times. Its matching antigen is unknown. TCRdb processed the 5' RACE reads anew with MiXCR; each CDR3 protein has one entry. Of roughly 450,000 distinct CDR3 sequences in the sample, roughly 18% were seen once. Sequencing was done on a sample of PBMCs or a T cell subset sorted from them (not recorded which). This sequence was found in an adult woman who had mild COVID-19 (a few samples of this study predate the infection). Cell type and time point are not known. This chain uses TRBV16 with TRBJ2-7; D remains ambiguous. As DNA, the CDR3 is TGTGCCAGCAGCCAATATTTGAGTTCGGGCCAAGCCTACGAGCAGTACTTC. Residues: CASSQYLSSGQAYEQYF.